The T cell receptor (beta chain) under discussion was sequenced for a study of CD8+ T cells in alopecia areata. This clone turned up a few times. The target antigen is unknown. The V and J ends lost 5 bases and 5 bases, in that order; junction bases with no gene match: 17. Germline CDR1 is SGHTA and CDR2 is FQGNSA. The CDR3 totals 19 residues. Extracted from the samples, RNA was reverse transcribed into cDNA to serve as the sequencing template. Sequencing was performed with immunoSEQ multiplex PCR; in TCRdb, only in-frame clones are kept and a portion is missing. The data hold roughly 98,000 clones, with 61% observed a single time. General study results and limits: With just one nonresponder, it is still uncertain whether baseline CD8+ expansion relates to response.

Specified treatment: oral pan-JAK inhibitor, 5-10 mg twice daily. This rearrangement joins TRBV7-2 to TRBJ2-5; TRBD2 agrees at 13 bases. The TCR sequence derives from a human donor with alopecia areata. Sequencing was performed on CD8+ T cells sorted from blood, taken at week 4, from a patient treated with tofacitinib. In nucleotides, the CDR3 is TGTGCCAGCAGCGCAGAAACCGGGACTAGCGGGGCCCTCCGCGAGACCCAGTACTTC. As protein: CASSAETGTSGALRETQYF.